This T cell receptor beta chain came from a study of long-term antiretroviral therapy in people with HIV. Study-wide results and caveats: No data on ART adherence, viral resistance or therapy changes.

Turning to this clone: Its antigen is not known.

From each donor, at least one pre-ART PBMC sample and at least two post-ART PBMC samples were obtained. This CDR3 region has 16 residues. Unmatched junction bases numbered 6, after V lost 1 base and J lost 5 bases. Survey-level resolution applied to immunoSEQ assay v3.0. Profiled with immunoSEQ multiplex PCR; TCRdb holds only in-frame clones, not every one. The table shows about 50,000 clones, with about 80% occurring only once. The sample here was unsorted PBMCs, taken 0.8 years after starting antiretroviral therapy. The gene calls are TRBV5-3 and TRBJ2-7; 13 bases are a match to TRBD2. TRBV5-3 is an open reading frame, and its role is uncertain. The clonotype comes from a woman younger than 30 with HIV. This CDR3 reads CARSLTSGRASDEQYF. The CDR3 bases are TGTGCCAGAAGCTTGACTAGCGGGAGGGCCTCGGACGAGCAGTACTTC.